This record concerns one T cell receptor beta chain sequence. The antigen is not known. The sample is drawn from a study of shared clonotypes between healthy human individuals. About the research overall: With ages of 18 to 49, the donors were a couple of women and a few men.

Each subset's genomic DNA was shared equally among a number of immunoSEQ plates. TCRdb's copy holds only in-frame clones and misses some; the assay was immunoSEQ multiplex PCR. Of over 1.4 million clones in the sample, approximately 97% were seen once. General study points: Only blood was sampled, and tissue TCR repertoires likely differ from blood ones.

The length of the CDR3 is 16 residues. Germline CDR1 SGHAT, CDR2 FQNNGV. Losses at the gene ends were 5 bases for V and 2 bases for J; bases not matched to a gene: 3. This receptor was identified in a man in his thirties or forties in good health. The sample comprised naive CD4+ T cells sorted from blood. Sample subset: CD45RA+ positively selected. The V gene is TRBV11-2, the J gene TRBJ2-5; TRBD2 aligns across 15 bases. Here the CDR3 reads CASSAGLAGGQETQYF. The CDR3 region has the DNA TGTGCCAGCAGCGCAGGACTAGCGGGAGGGCAAGAGACCCAGTACTTC.